This TCR beta chain appears in the sequencing data of a study of blood T cell repertoires in COVID-19. The overall study: Acute and convalescent COVID-19 specimens originated in the United States, Italy and Spain.

The CDR3 runs to 14 residues. The J segment lost 5 bases and the V segment lost 7 bases, leaving 10 bases of the junction unmatched. The germline V gene has CDR1 SGDLS and CDR2 YYNGEE. Per the study methods: Reference gene primer amplification yielded estimated nucleated cell counts. Here immunoSEQ multiplex PCR was the method, and the copy in TCRdb shows in-frame clones only, minus some. V and J calls and clone size are those listed in that table; D and trimming were worked out from the DNA. The sample holds under 350,000 clones, about 85% seen once. The sequence was obtained from a man between 18 and 29 years old with active or convalescent COVID-19. The sequencing sample was made of peripheral blood. The genes are TRBV9 and TRBJ2-3; TRBD2 aligns across 7 bases. The CDR3 reads CASPLGGGRDTQYF. CDR3 bases: TGTGCCAGCCCCTTGGGCGGGGGACGAGATACGCAGTATTTT.